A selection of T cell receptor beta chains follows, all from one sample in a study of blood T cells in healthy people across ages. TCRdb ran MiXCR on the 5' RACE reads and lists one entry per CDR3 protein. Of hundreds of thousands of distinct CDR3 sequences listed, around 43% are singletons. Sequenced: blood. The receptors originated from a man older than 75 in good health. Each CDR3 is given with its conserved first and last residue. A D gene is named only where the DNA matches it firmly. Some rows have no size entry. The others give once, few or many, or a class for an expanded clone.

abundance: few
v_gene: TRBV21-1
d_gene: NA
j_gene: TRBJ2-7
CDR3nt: TGTGCCAGCAGCGGAAAGACCCCGCTTCTGGGGGGTTCCTACGAGCAGTACTTC
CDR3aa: CASSGKTPLLGGSYEQYF

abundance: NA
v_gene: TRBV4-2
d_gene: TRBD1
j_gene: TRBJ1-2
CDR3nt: TGTGCCAGCAGCCGGGACAGTCTTTCTGCCAACTATGGCTACACCTTC
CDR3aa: CASSRDSLSANYGYTF

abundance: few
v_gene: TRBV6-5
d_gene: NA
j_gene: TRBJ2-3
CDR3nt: TGTGCCAGCAGTCGCCTCGGACGGGCAAGCACAGATACGCAGTATTTT
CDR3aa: CASSRLGRASTDTQYF

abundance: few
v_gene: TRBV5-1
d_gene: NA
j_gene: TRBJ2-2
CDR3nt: TGCGCCAGCAGCCCTCTGAGCACCGGGGAGCTGTTTTTT
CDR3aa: CASSPLSTGELFF

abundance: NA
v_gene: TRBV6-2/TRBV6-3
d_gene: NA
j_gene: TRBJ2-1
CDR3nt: TGTGCCAGCAGTACCGGAACAGGGCTTGAGCAGTTCTTC
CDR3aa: CASSTGTGLEQFF

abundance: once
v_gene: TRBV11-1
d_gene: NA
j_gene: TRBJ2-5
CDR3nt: TGTGCCAGCGGACGAGCGCCCATAGAGACCCAGTACTTC
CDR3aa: CASGRAPIETQYF

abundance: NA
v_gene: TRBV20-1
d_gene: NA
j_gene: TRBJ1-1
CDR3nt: TGCAGTGCTAGAGTGGTGTCAGGGGACCGAAACACCGAAGCTTTCTTT
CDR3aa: CSARVVSGDRNTEAFF

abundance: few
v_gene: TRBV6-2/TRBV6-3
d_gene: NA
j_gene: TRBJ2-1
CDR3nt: TGTGCCAGCAGTTGGGGCAAAAGGGGCGCTGAGCAGTTCTTC
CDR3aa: CASSWGKRGAEQFF

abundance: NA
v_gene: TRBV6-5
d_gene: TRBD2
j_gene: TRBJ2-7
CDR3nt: TGTGCCAGCAGCCCCCAGCGGGAGGGCCGGAACGAGCAGTACTTC
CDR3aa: CASSPQREGRNEQYF

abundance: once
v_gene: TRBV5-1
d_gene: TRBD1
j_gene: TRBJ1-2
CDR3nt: TGCGCCAGCAGCTTGGAACAGGGGTACGGCTACACCTTC
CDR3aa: CASSLEQGYGYTF

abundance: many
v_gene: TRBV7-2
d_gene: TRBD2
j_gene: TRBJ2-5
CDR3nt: TGTGCCAGCAGCCCAACTAGCGGGAGGGCAGGGGAGACCCAGTACTTC
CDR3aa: CASSPTSGRAGETQYF

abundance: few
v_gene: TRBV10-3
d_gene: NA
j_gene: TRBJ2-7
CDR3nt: TGTGCCATCAGCACCAGGGTACGGGACGAGCAGTACTTC
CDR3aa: CAISTRVRDEQYF

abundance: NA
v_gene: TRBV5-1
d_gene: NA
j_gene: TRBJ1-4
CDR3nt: TGCGCCAGCAGTCGGGGGGCAGGAGAAAAACTGTTTTTT
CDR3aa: CASSRGAGEKLFF

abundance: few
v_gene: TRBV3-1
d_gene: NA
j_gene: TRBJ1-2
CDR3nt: TGTGCCAGCAGCTCTAAGACGGCTTATGGCTACACCTTC
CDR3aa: CASSSKTAYGYTF

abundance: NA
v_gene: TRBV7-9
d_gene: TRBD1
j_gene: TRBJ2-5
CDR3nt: TGTGCCAGCTTTTCAGGACAGGGGGGAGGAGAGACCCAGTACTTC
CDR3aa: CASFSGQGGGETQYF

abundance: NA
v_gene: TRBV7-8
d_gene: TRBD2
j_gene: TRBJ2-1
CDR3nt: TGTGCCAGCAGCCGGGTGGGGCGGGGGGCTTCCTACAATGAGCAGTTCTTC
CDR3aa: CASSRVGRGASYNEQFF

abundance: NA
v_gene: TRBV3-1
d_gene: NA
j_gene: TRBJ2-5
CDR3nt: TGTGCCAGCAGCGTCGGACTATTAGACAATGAGCAGTACTTC
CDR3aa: CASSVGLLDNEQYF

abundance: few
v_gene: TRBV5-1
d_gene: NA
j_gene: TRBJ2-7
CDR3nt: TGCGCCAGCAGCTCGAGCGACAAATCCTACAATGAGCAGTACTTC
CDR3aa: CASSSSDKSYNEQYF

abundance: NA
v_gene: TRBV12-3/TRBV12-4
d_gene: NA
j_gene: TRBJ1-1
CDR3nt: TGTGCCAGCAGTGACAGGTCCTACACTGAAGCTTTCTTT
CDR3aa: CASSDRSYTEAFF

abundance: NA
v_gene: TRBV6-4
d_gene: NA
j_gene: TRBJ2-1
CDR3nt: TGTGCCAGCAGTGAAGACAGGCGCCACAATGAGCAGTTCTTC
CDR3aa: CASSEDRRHNEQFF

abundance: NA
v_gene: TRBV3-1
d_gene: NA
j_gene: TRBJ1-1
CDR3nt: TGTGCCAGCAGCCCCCGGGCCAACACTGAAGCTTTCTTT
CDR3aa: CASSPRANTEAFF

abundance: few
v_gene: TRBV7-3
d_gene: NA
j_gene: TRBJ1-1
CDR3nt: TGTGCCAGCAGCTTAAATGGGAAATTGAACACTGAAGCTTTCTTT
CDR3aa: CASSLNGKLNTEAFF

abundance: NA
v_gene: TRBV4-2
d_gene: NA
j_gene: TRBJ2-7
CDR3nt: TGTGCCAGCAGCCAAGCAAGCCAGGGGACCTACGAGCAGTACTTC
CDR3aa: CASSQASQGTYEQYF

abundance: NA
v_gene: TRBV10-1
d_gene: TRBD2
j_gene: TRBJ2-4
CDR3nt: TGCGCCAGCAGTGCGGGACTAGCGGACAAAAACATTCAGTACTTC
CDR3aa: CASSAGLADKNIQYF

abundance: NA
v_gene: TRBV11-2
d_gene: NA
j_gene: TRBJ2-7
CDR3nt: TGTACCAGCAGCCACCCGGGGGGCATCAATCCCTACGAGCAGTACTTC
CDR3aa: CTSSHPGGINPYEQYF

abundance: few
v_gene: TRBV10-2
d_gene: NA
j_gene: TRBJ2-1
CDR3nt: TGCGCCAGCACTATAACCCGACTGGGTGAGCAGTTCTTC
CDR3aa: CASTITRLGEQFF

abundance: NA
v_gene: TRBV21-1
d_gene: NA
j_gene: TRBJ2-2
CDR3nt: TGTGCCAGGGCCTCGGTAAGGGAAACCGGGGAGCTGTTTTTT
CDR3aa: CARASVRETGELFF

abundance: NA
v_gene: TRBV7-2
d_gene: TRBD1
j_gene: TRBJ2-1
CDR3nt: TGTGCCAGCAGCTTCGGGACAGAGGCTAGCTCACAGTTCTTC
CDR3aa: CASSFGTEASSQFF

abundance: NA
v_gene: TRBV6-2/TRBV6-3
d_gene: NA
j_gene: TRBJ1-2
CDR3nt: TGTGCCAGCAGTTACCGGAGAGCTAACTATGGCTACACCTTC
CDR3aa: CASSYRRANYGYTF

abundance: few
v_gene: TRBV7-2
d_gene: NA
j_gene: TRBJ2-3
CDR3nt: TGTGCCAGCAGCACCGGGACCAACTTCGAAGATACGCAGTATTTT
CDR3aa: CASSTGTNFEDTQYF

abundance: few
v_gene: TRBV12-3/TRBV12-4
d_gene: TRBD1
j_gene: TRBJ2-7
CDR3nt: TGTGCCAGCAGTACAGGGGTCTACGAGCAGTACTTC
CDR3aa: CASSTGVYEQYF

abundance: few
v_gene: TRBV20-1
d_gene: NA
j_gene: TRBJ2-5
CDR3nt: TGCAGTGCTAGGCCTAGGCAAGAGACCCAGTACTTC
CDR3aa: CSARPRQETQYF

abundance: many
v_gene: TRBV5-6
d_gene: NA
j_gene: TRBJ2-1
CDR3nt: TGTGCCAGCAGTAACGACAGATACAATGAGCAGTTCTTC
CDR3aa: CASSNDRYNEQFF

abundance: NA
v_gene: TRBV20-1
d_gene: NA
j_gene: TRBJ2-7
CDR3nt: TGCAGTGCTAGAAACCCTTACTCCTACGAGCAGTACTTC
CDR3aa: CSARNPYSYEQYF

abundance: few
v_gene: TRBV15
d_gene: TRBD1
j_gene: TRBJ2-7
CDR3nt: TGTGCCACCAGCATAGGACAGGGACCCTACGAGCAGTACTTC
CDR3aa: CATSIGQGPYEQYF

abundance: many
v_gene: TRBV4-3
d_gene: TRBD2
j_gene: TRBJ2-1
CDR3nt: TGCGCCAGCAGCCAAGAGAAGGGCGGGGGGGTTATCTACAATGAGCAGTTCTTC
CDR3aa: CASSQEKGGGVIYNEQFF

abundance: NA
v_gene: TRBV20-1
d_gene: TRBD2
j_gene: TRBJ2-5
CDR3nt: TGCAGTGCTAGCGGGGGGACTAGCGGGAAAGGCGAGACCCAGTACTTC
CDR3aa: CSASGGTSGKGETQYF

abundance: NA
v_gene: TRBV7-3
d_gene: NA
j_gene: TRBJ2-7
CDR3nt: TGTGCCAGCAGCCCCGCTGCTGGCTACGAGCAGTACTTC
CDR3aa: CASSPAAGYEQYF

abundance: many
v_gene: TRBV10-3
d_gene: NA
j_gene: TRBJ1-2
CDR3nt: TGTGCCATCAGTGAGTCAGAAGACTATGGCTACACCTTC
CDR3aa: CAISESEDYGYTF

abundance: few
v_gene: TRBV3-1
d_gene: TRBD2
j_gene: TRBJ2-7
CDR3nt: TGTGCCAGCAGCCTAAGCGGCCCCAATCCTAGCGGGAGGGGGTCCTACAATGAGCAGTACTTC
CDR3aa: CASSLSGPNPSGRGSYNEQYF

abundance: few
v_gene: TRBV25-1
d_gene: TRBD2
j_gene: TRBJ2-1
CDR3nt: TGTGCCAGCAGTGAGATTCAGACTAGCGGGGGCAATGAGCAGTTCTTC
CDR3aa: CASSEIQTSGGNEQFF

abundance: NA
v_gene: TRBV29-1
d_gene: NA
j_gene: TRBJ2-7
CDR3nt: TGCAGCGCTGGGGGGGCGCGTCCCTCAGGCTCCTACAATGAGCAGTACTTC
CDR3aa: CSAGGARPSGSYNEQYF

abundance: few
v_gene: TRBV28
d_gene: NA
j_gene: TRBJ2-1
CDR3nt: TGTGCCAGCCTCCTGGTGAGAGCCCCTACCTACAATGAGCAGTTCTTC
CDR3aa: CASLLVRAPTYNEQFF

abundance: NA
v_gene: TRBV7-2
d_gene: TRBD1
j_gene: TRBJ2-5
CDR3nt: TGTGCCAGCAGCTTAGCCCTGACAGGGAATTTCGGGATCCAGTACTTC
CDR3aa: CASSLALTGNFGIQYF

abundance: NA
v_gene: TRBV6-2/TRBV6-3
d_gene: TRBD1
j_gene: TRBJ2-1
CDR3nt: TGTGCCAGCAGCCCCGGCGAGGGGGCGTACAATGAGCAGTTCTTC
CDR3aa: CASSPGEGAYNEQFF